The 2 T cell receptor beta chains presented below share a single source sample, sequenced in a study of PD-L1 blockade in urothelial cancer. Time point indicated: peripheral blood 6 weeks after treatment start. Profiling relied on immunoSEQ multiplex PCR, and the TCRdb table lists in-frame clones only, not all of them. Among 40,000 to 55,000 clones listed, about 89% were seen once. Sample: PBMCs, taken around atezolizumab (anti-PD-L1) treatment. The receptors here all came from a man between 65 and 85 years old with urothelial cancer.

The chain employs TRBV23-1 and TRBJ1-4; D is uncertain. TRBV23-1 is an open reading frame, and its role is uncertain. The CDR3 totals 12 residues. Trimming removed 4 bases at V and 8 bases at J, with 8 bases between. The CDR3 DNA sequence: TGCGCCAGCAGTCGCAGAAGAGAAAAACTGTTTTTT. Translating it yields CASSRRREKLFF.

This clone was observed once. The rearrangement links TRBV19 to TRBJ2-7; 7 bases match TRBD1. CDR1 LNHDA and CDR2 SQIVND come from the germline V gene (reference sequence). The CDR3 length is 15 residues. Trimming removed 10 bases from V and 2 bases from J; junction bases left unmatched: 14. CDR3 in amino acids: CATRGVRDRPYEQYF. As DNA, the CDR3 is TGTGCCACTAGAGGGGTTAGGGACAGACCCTACGAGCAGTACTTC.